This entry lists 10 T cell receptor beta chains sequenced from one sample in a study of T-cell reconstitution after alpha-beta-depleted transplantation in children. Using unique molecular identifiers, the investigators prepared the TCRbeta library. One entry per CDR3 protein, called by TCRdb with MiXCR from the PCR reads. Altogether roughly 400,000 distinct CDR3 sequences are present, approximately 42% being singletons, with the ten largest covering roughly 27%. Sequenced material: PBMCs, taken before TCRalphabeta/CD19-depleted stem cell transplant. These receptors came from a girl aged 2 to 10 with aplastic anemia, due to receive a stem cell transplant.

The gene calls are TRBV7-6 and TRBJ2-5; D unresolved. The germline V gene has CDR1 SGHVS and CDR2 FNYEAQ. The CDR3 extends over 11 amino acids. V lost 5 bases and J lost 4, with 5 bases in between. Here the CDR3 DNA reads TGTGCCAGCAGCACTGGAGAGACCCAGTACTTC. Translated: CASSTGETQYF.

This clonotype was recorded a few times. V usage is TRBV9 and J usage is TRBJ2-5, with 7 bases that match TRBD2. With V trimmed by 2 bases and J by 3 bases, 1 base remained unmatched. This CDR3 comprises 13 residues. CDR1 SGDLS and CDR2 YYNGEE come from the germline V gene. The CDR3 DNA follows: TGTGCCAGCAGCGTTGGACTAGAAGAGACCCAGTACTTC. Its protein product is CASSVGLEETQYF.

This clonotype was recorded many times. This sequence joins TRBV5-1 and TRBJ2-7; 7 bases fit TRBD1. Trimming removed 0 bases from V and 3 bases from J; junction bases left unmatched: 3. The CDR3 is made up of 14 amino acids. CDR1 is SGHRS and CDR2 is YFSETQ in the germline V gene. For the CDR3, the DNA is TGCGCCAGCAGCTTGGAACAGGGGTACTACGAGCAGTACTTC. Residues: CASSLEQGYYEQYF.

The table lists this clonotype with many counts. J is TRBJ1-6 and V is TRBV20-1; a weak D match, TRBD1 (6 bases). Trimming removed 1 base from V and 10 bases from J, with 23 bases in between. Germline V gives CDR1 DFQATT, CDR2 SNEGSKA (reference sequence). The CDR3 is made up of 17 amino acids. The CDR3 bases are TGCAGTGCTAGAGCGGGTAAACAGGGTTTTTTCGGATCACCCCTCCACTTT. Protein product: CSARAGKQGFFGSPLHF.

The V gene is TRBV7-9, the J gene TRBJ2-3; D is perhaps TRBD2 (5 bases). The CDR3 covers 13 residues. Germline values: CDR1 SEHNR, CDR2 FQNEAQ (reference sequence). V was clipped by 7 bases and J by 3 bases, with 11 bases between them. The DNA of the CDR3 is TGTGCCAGCATCACTCGAGGGACAGATACGCAGTATTTT. It yields the protein CASITRGTDTQYF.

The rearrangement uses TRBV7-9 and TRBJ2-7; 12 bases are a match to TRBD2. V gave up 4 bases and J gave up 7 bases; unmatched junction bases: 5. CDR1 and CDR2 (germline): SEHNR, FQNEAQ (reference sequence). This CDR3 has 14 amino acids. CDR3 nucleotides: TGTGCCAGCAGCTCTCTAGCGGGAGGGAGGGAGCAGTACTTC. It yields the protein CASSSLAGGREQYF.

This sequence joins TRBV20-1 and TRBJ1-2; D ambiguous. This CDR3 comprises 14 residues. From germline, CDR1 is DFQATT and CDR2 SNEGSKA (reference sequence). V was trimmed by 4 bases and J by 4 bases, leaving 16 bases between them. CDR3 DNA sequence: TGCAGTGCTAAAAGGTCGGTGACGCCCTATGGCTACACCTTC. Encoded protein: CSAKRSVTPYGYTF.

V and J are TRBV28 and TRBJ2-5; 7 nucleotides match TRBD2. The germline V gene encodes CDR1 MDHEN and CDR2 SYDVKM. CDR3 length: 15 amino acids. Losses at the gene ends were 4 bases for V and 2 bases for J; bases not matched to a gene: 7. The chain's CDR3 is CASSYRSSGQETQYF. The CDR3 DNA reads as TGTGCCAGCAGTTACAGATCTAGCGGACAAGAGACCCAGTACTTC.

Only a few counts were recorded for this clonotype. This CDR3 reads CATSRSSGGADEQYF. Here the CDR3 DNA reads TGTGCCACCAGCAGATCTAGCGGGGGGGCCGACGAGCAGTACTTC. The chain joins TRBV15 to TRBJ2-7, with 12 bases matching TRBD2. The V gene end was trimmed by 2 bases and the J gene end by 5 bases; junction bases not matched to a gene: 4. The V gene's germline CDR1 is LNHNV and CDR2 YYDKDF (reference sequence). This CDR3 contains 15 residues. The full variable domain, its missing parts supplied by reference TRBV15 and TRBJ2-7, is DAMVIQNPRYQVTQFGKPVTLSCSQTLNHNVMYWYQQKSSQAPKLLFHYYDKDFNNEADTPDNFQSRRPNTSFCFLDIRSPGLGDTAMYLCATSRSSGGADEQYFGPGTRLTVT.

Only a few counts were recorded for this clonotype. This sequence joins TRBV15 and TRBJ1-2; D unresolved. Germline V gene sequence: CDR1 LNHNV, CDR2 YYDKDF (reference sequence). Trimming cost V 0 bases and J 6 bases, with 14 bases left between them. The CDR3 covers 15 residues. In DNA form, the CDR3 reads TGTGCCACCAGCAGAGATCAGGCAGGTGGGGATGGCTACACCTTC. This translates into CATSRDQAGGDGYTF.